This passage covers 16 T cell receptor beta chains from one sample sequenced in a study of T cells after yellow fever vaccination. TCRdb reanalysed the 5' RACE reads using MiXCR and keeps one entry per CDR3 protein. The top ten hold more than 15% of the sample, which has 360,000 or so distinct CDR3 sequences, more than 9% seen once. The sample was PBMCs, taken on the day of the first yellow fever vaccination. The source of these receptors is a man aged 18 to 29 who received the YFV17D yellow fever vaccine.

This clonotype was detected ten times or more. The gene calls are TRBV4-1 and TRBJ2-1; no reliable D call. The V end lost 4 bases, the J end lost 5 bases, and 12 bases lay between the germline ends. This CDR3 is 14 amino acids long. Germline V gives CDR1 MGHRA, CDR2 YSYEKL. CDR3 nucleotide sequence: TGCGCCAGCAGCCCCCCCGGCACTAACAATGAGCAGTTCTTC. This sequence encodes CASSPPGTNNEQFF.

This clonotype was seen only a few times. The V call is TRBV20-1, the J call TRBJ2-3; perhaps D is TRBD1 or TRBD2 (6 bases each). The germline V gene encodes CDR1 DFQATT and CDR2 SNEGSKA (reference sequence). V was cut by 2 bases and J by 0 bases, with 12 bases left in between. The CDR3 has 15 residues. CDR3 protein: CSARKWGASTDTQYF. The CDR3 DNA follows: TGCAGTGCTAGAAAGTGGGGGGCAAGCACAGATACGCAGTATTTT.

This clonotype was detected only a few times. This chain links TRBV6-5 with TRBJ2-3, with 8 bases aligning to TRBD1. CDR1 MNHEY and CDR2 SVGAGI come from the germline V gene. Unmatched junction bases numbered 5, after V lost 4 bases and J lost 2 bases. This CDR3 comprises 15 residues. CDR3 sequence (DNA): TGTGCCAGCAGTTCGACAGGGGCGGTCACAGATACGCAGTATTTT. Translating gives CASSSTGAVTDTQYF.

The gene calls are TRBV20-1 and TRBJ2-5, with a possible D match to TRBD2 (5 bases). V was clipped by 4 bases and J by 7 bases, with 22 bases between them. Germline values: CDR1 DFQATT, CDR2 SNEGSKA (reference sequence). CDR3 size: 15 residues. The CDR3 reads CSATPGVGNPMTQYF. Written as DNA, the CDR3 is TGCAGTGCTACCCCCGGGGTGGGGAATCCAATGACCCAGTACTTC.

V gene TRBV9 combines with J gene TRBJ2-7; D gene unclear. Germline CDR1 SGDLS, CDR2 YYNGEE. Trimming left V 4 bases short and J 2 bases short, with 13 bases between. This CDR3 region has 14 residues. The CDR3, as DNA: TGTGCCAGCAGCACGAGCGCCGACCCCTACGAGCAGTACTTC. Translating it yields CASSTSADPYEQYF.

This clonotype has a handful of counts. V usage is TRBV5-5 and J usage is TRBJ1-6; TRBD1 matches 11 bases. Germline-derived CDR1 and CDR2 are SGHKS and YYEKEE (reference sequence). The CDR3 contains 17 residues. Trimming removed 7 bases from V and 0 bases from J; junction bases left unmatched: 6. The CDR3 loop is CASFTGTGGSYNSPLHF. The CDR3 nucleotides read TGTGCCAGCTTTACCGGGACAGGGGGCTCCTATAATTCACCCCTCCACTTT.

In this sample, this clonotype turned up many times. This sequence joins TRBV9 and TRBJ2-5, with D tentatively TRBD1 or TRBD2 (5 bases each). The CDR3 is 15 residues long. Germline CDR1 SGDLS, CDR2 YYNGEE. V lost 0 bases, J lost 5 bases, and 14 bases lay in between. The CDR3 is CASSVGEGLEETQYF. The DNA for the CDR3 is TGTGCCAGCAGCGTAGGAGAGGGGCTTGAGGAGACCCAGTACTTC. Supplemented by reference TRBV9 and TRBJ2-5, the full variable domain reads DSGVTQTPKHLITATGQRVTLRCSPRSGDLSVYWYQQSLDQGLQFLIQYYNGEERAKGNILERFSAQQFPDLHSELNLSSLELGDSALYFCASSVGEGLEETQYFGPGTRLLVL.

The chain recombines TRBV23-1 with TRBJ2-1; D not resolved. TRBV23-1 is an ORF; its function is uncertain. The CDR3 has 11 amino acids. With 8 bases removed from V and 8 bases from J, the gap between germline ends came to 10 bases. This CDR3 reads CASGIKYEQFF. As DNA, the CDR3 is TGCGCCAGCGGCATTAAGTATGAGCAGTTCTTC.

This clonotype was found many times. The chain links TRBV5-1 to TRBJ2-1, with 9 nucleotides matching TRBD2. Trimming at V came to 4 bases and at J to 6 bases, leaving 5 bases not matched to a gene. The CDR3 has 14 residues. The germline V gene has CDR1 SGHRS and CDR2 YFSETQ. The CDR3 sequence is CASSPGTSLNEQFF. In DNA form, the CDR3 reads TGCGCCAGCAGCCCCGGGACTAGCCTCAATGAGCAGTTCTTC.

The chain joins TRBV20-1 to TRBJ1-1; D call uncertain. CDR1 and CDR2 from the germline V gene are DFQATT and SNEGSKA (reference sequence). V lost 1 base, J lost 3 bases, and 6 bases lay in between. CDR3 size: 12 residues. CDR3 amino acids: CSARGHHTEAFF. The DNA for the CDR3 is TGCAGTGCTAGAGGACACCACACTGAAGCTTTCTTT.

This rearrangement joins TRBV12-3 or TRBV12-4 to TRBJ2-5; D is unclear. V lost 6 bases and J lost 5, with 10 bases in between. The CDR3 contains 12 residues. The CDR3 DNA follows: TGTGCCAGCAGACCCCTAGGGGAGACCCAGTACTTC. Amino acid sequence: CASRPLGETQYF.

This clonotype appeared a few times. The V call is TRBV7-2, the J call TRBJ2-2; no clear D gene. The CDR3 is 15 residues long. The ends were cut back, 0 bases at V and 4 bases at J, with 9 bases in the middle. CDR1 and CDR2 (germline): SGHTA, FQGNSA. CDR3 in amino acids: CASSLASQSTGELFF. In nucleotides, the CDR3 is TGTGCCAGCAGCTTAGCGTCGCAAAGCACCGGGGAGCTGTTTTTT.

In its sample, this clonotype was seen a few times. The chain employs TRBV7-9 and TRBJ2-1; no definite D call. This CDR3 spans 14 amino acids. V was clipped by 4 bases and J by 7 bases, with 14 bases between them. Germline loops: CDR1 SEHNR, CDR2 FQNEAQ (reference sequence). This chain's CDR3 is CASSSPVSSNEQFF. In DNA, the CDR3 is TGTGCCAGCAGCTCCCCCGTGTCGTCAAATGAGCAGTTCTTC.

The chain combines TRBV19 with TRBJ1-5, with D possibly TRBD1 on 5 matching bases. V was pared by 7 bases and J by 4 bases, with 20 bases between. This CDR3 has 16 amino acids. CDR1 is LNHDA and CDR2 is SQIVND in the germline V gene (reference sequence). The CDR3 is CASTELPMGGNQPQHF. The CDR3 DNA reads TGTGCCAGTACCGAACTCCCTATGGGGGGAAATCAGCCCCAGCATTTT.

This clonotype was picked up many times. CDR3 protein: CASSSRLSGGVTDTQYF. The CDR3 region has the DNA TGCGCCAGCAGCTCTCGACTTAGCGGGGGGGTTACAGATACGCAGTATTTT. The chain combines TRBV5-1 with TRBJ2-3, with 11 bases that match TRBD2. The trim removed 3 bases at V and 3 bases at J, leaving 9 bases unmatched. The CDR3 contains 17 residues. CDR1 SGHRS and CDR2 YFSETQ come from the germline V gene.

This clonotype was detected only a few times. V and J are TRBV7-2 and TRBJ1-2, with TRBD1 identical over 11 bases. Trimming took 5 bases from V and 0 from J; bases not matched to a gene: 5. CDR1 and CDR2 (germline): SGHTA, FQGNSA. This CDR3 contains 16 residues. The chain's CDR3 is CASSPRTGGSNYGYTF. In DNA form, the CDR3 reads TGTGCCAGCAGCCCGAGGACAGGGGGCTCTAACTATGGCTACACCTTC.